This record covers a single T cell receptor (beta chain). The entry originates in a study of T cells in Graves' hyperthyroidism and ophthalmopathy. TCR beta CDR3 region amplification was performed from RNA transcripts. TCR CDR3 regions were first amplified by RT-PCR with HTBI primers. TCRdb re-called the multiplex PCR reads through MiXCR, storing one row per CDR3 protein. This sample has roughly 600,000 distinct CDR3 sequences, with approximately 14% found just once. The TCR originated in a woman in her forties or fifties with Graves' ophthalmopathy. The material sequenced was blood.

In DNA form, the CDR3 reads TGTGCCATCAGTGAGTCGATAGGGGTGTACGAGCAGTACTTC. Translation gives CAISESIGVYEQYF. The chain couples TRBV10-3 to TRBJ2-7; a possible D gene is TRBD1 (5 bases). The CDR3 is made up of 14 amino acids. Germline V gives CDR1 ENHRY, CDR2 SYGVKD. The V gene lost 0 bases and the J gene lost 4 bases, with 10 bases spanning the gap.